The 32 T cell receptor beta chains given below trace back to one sample, sequenced in a study of monozygotic twins with inflammatory bowel disease. TCRdb reprocessed the 5' RACE reads and reports one entry per CDR3 protein, with no DNA. Its table records fewer than 550,000 distinct CDR3 sequences. The specimen sequenced was blood. The receptors stem from a human donor with ulcerative colitis or Crohn's disease, or a healthy co-twin of an affected twin (not recorded which).

This rearrangement joins TRBV7-2 to TRBJ2-5. The CDR3 sequence is 13 residues long. Germline lookup yields CDR1 SGHTA and CDR2 FQGNSA. The CDR3 sequence is CASSLAAAETQYF.

This chain links TRBV6-6 with TRBJ2-5; no DNA is available, so the TRBD1 call from TCRdb remains unchecked. The germline CDR1 and CDR2 sequences are MNHNY and SVGAGI (reference sequence). This CDR3 has 14 residues. The CDR3 protein is CASSYVGAQEAQYF.

The genes are TRBV18 and TRBJ2-5. The germline V gene has CDR1 KGHSH and CDR2 LQKENI. The CDR3 runs to 14 residues. The CDR3 loop reads CASSPADFQETQYF.

The J gene is TRBJ2-7, the V gene TRBV28; the D call of TRBD1 rests on TCRdb alone, since no DNA is present to check it. The germline V gene has CDR1 MDHEN and CDR2 SYDVKM. This CDR3 has 16 residues. The CDR3 sequence: CASSTSGPVLGGEQYF.

V is TRBV5-1 and J is TRBJ2-2; TCRdb's D call of TRBD1 is untestable without DNA. Germline CDR1 is SGHRS and CDR2 is YFSETQ. The CDR3 sequence is 16 residues long. The chain's CDR3 is CASSSRGPSDTGELFF.

The chain uses TRBV7-2 and TRBJ2-7. CDR3 length: 15 residues. The germline CDR1 and CDR2 sequences are SGHTA and FQGNSA. The CDR3 here is CASSLEGLGSYEQYF.

The rearrangement links TRBV10-3 to TRBJ2-7; TCRdb outputs TRBD1, but without DNA this stays unchecked. This CDR3 is built from 14 residues. From germline, CDR1 is ENHRY and CDR2 SYGVKD. CDR3 amino acids: CAIGGRGIPTEQYF.

The V and J genes are TRBV28 and TRBJ1-2. CDR1 is MDHEN and CDR2 is SYDVKM in the germline V gene. The CDR3 contains 12 residues. CDR3 loop: CASSSPLLGYTF.

The chain employs TRBV7-3 and TRBJ2-1; TCRdb designates TRBD2, a call that cannot be tested without DNA. The germline V gene encodes CDR1 SGHTA and CDR2 FQGTGA. CDR3 length: 15 residues. CDR3 in amino acids: CASSPEVAGYNEQFF.

The chain uses TRBV7-9 and TRBJ1-2; the TCRdb call, TRBD1, lacks DNA for checking. Germline-derived CDR1 and CDR2 are SEHNR and FQNEAQ (reference sequence). The CDR3 totals 13 residues. This CDR3 reads CASSLNDRAGYTF.

This sequence joins TRBV20-1 and TRBJ2-5; TCRdb calls TRBD1, which cannot be checked without DNA. CDR1 is DFQATT, CDR2 SNEGSKA, per germline (reference sequence). The CDR3 covers 15 residues. The CDR3 region is CSARDATGGLETQYF.

V and J are TRBV6-5 and TRBJ2-3; TCRdb selects TRBD1, and the lack of DNA leaves this call unchecked. Germline values: CDR1 MNHEY, CDR2 SVGAGI. This CDR3 comprises 16 residues. CDR3 loop: CASSYSWTGSADTQYF.

The V call is TRBV6-1, the J call TRBJ1-2; TCRdb picks TRBD1, but there is no DNA to check that call. The CDR3 contains 15 residues. Germline loops: CDR1 MNHNS, CDR2 SASEGT. The CDR3 protein is CASSENTGGYYGYTF.

This sequence joins TRBV20-1 and TRBJ2-7. Germline-derived CDR1 and CDR2 are DFQATT and SNEGSKA (reference sequence). The length of the CDR3 is 15 residues. The chain's CDR3 is CSARDRKRGLLEQYF.

The gene calls are TRBV20-1 and TRBJ2-7; TCRdb's D call, TRBD1, is unchecked because there is no DNA. The CDR3 is 13 residues long. Germline values: CDR1 DFQATT, CDR2 SNEGSKA (reference sequence). The CDR3 sequence: CSARSPRGYEQYF.

The chain uses TRBV12-3 or TRBV12-4 and TRBJ1-2; the D gene TCRdb calls, TRBD1, cannot be checked with no DNA. The CDR3 totals 12 residues. The CDR3 protein is CASSSLVYGYTF.

The gene calls are TRBV5-1 and TRBJ2-3; TCRdb's assignment of TRBD2 cannot be checked, as there is no DNA. The CDR3 runs 13 residues. Germline CDR1 and CDR2: SGHRS and YFSETQ. This CDR3 reads CASRLAGGDTQYF.

The chain has TRBV7-2 and TRBJ2-1; TCRdb designates TRBD1, a call that cannot be tested without DNA. The CDR3 totals 16 residues. Germline loops: CDR1 SGHTA, CDR2 FQGNSA. The chain's CDR3 is CASSLVAGASYNEQFF.

V usage is TRBV10-3 and J usage is TRBJ1-1; TCRdb's D call of TRBD1 is untestable without DNA. Germline CDR1 and CDR2: ENHRY and SYGVKD. This CDR3 is built from 14 residues. CDR3: CAIMARRLDTEAFF.

The chain links TRBV6-5 to TRBJ1-1. CDR3 length: 15 amino acids. The germline gives CDR1 MNHEY, CDR2 SVGAGI. CDR3 sequence: CASSYSFNGDTEAFF.

CDR3 sequence reads: CASSPRGFYQPQHF. The V and J genes are TRBV12-3 or TRBV12-4 and TRBJ1-5; checking the TCRdb D call of TRBD1 is not possible without DNA. The CDR3 sequence is 14 residues long.

The chain uses TRBV19 and TRBJ1-5; TCRdb's assignment of TRBD1 cannot be checked, as there is no DNA. This CDR3 has 16 amino acids. The V gene's germline CDR1 is LNHDA and CDR2 SQIVND (reference sequence). The CDR3 loop is CASSIGTGERGQPQHF.

The chain links TRBV20-1 to TRBJ2-3; without DNA, the TCRdb call of TRBD1 cannot be checked. The germline gives CDR1 DFQATT, CDR2 SNEGSKA (reference sequence). The CDR3 spans 12 residues. The CDR3 region is CSASGATDTQYF.

This sequence joins TRBV7-2 and TRBJ2-1; as DNA is missing, the TRBD1 call by TCRdb cannot be tested. The CDR3 sequence is 17 residues long. The V gene's germline CDR1 is SGHTA and CDR2 FQGNSA. This chain's CDR3 is CASSRQPGVISYNEQFF.

The chain employs TRBV29-1 and TRBJ2-5; TCRdb reports TRBD2, a call that lacks DNA to check it against. CDR3 length: 15 residues. The germline CDR1 and CDR2 sequences are SQVTM and ANQGSEA. The CDR3 spells CSVEDLGRGGETQYF.

The chain couples TRBV18 to TRBJ1-2; the TRBD1 assignment by TCRdb is unverifiable without DNA. Per germline, CDR1 KGHSH and CDR2 LQKENI. There are 15 residues in the CDR3. This chain's CDR3 is CASSPAQDNVYGYTF.

The chain employs TRBV29-1 and TRBJ2-7; without DNA, the TCRdb call of TRBD1 cannot be checked. Per germline, CDR1 SQVTM and CDR2 ANQGSEA. This CDR3 spans 12 amino acids. The CDR3 region is CSVVTAFYEQYF.

The chain carries TRBV28 and TRBJ1-1; checking the TCRdb D call of TRBD1 is not possible without DNA. CDR1 is MDHEN and CDR2 is SYDVKM in the germline V gene. The CDR3 consists of 15 residues. CDR3 sequence reads: CASSPQDRVNTEAFF.

The genes are TRBV7-9 and TRBJ2-1. CDR3 length: 13 amino acids. In germline, CDR1 is SEHNR, CDR2 FQNEAQ (reference sequence). CDR3 sequence: CASTSLTPSEQFF.

The V call is TRBV20-1, the J call TRBJ2-7. This CDR3 region has 13 residues. Germline V gene data show CDR1 as DFQATT and CDR2 as SNEGSKA (reference sequence). The CDR3 reads CSALAEGSYEQYF.

The V call is TRBV5-1, the J call TRBJ2-6; no DNA is available, so the TRBD1 call from TCRdb remains unchecked. The germline gives CDR1 SGHRS, CDR2 YFSETQ. This CDR3 is built from 17 residues. CDR3 sequence: CASSLAGGASGANVLTF.

This chain uses TRBV7-3 with TRBJ2-1. Looked up from germline, CDR1 is SGHTA and CDR2 is FQGTGA. This CDR3 is 15 amino acids long. The CDR3: CASSLGRNSYNEQFF.